The T cell receptor (beta chain) described here comes from a study of graft-versus-host responses after intestinal transplantation. Study-wide context: Anti-thymocyte globulin served as induction for all recipients, who then took tacrolimus and steroids for approximately 3 years.

Clones were sequenced by immunoSEQ multiplex PCR, and TCRdb holds only the in-frame ones, with some missing. Here the sample spans roughly 27,000 clones, less than 85% being singletons. J gave up 5 bases and V 7 bases, and 7 bases lay outside the gene matches. Per germline, CDR1 MNHEY and CDR2 SVGAGI. CDR3 length: 14 residues. The V call is TRBV6-5, the J call TRBJ2-2; 7 bases are a match to TRBD1. This clonotype originated in a human patient who received an intestinal transplant, so some T cells may come from the graft donor. The material sequenced was PBMCs, taken about 28 days after intestinal transplant. The CDR3 protein is CASTNRGDTGELFF. The CDR3 DNA reads as TGTGCCAGCACTAACAGGGGTGATACCGGGGAGCTGTTTTTT.